The rows below give T cell receptor beta chains drawn from one sample of a study of blood T cell repertoires in COVID-19. Clones were read by immunoSEQ multiplex PCR, and TCRdb kept only the in-frame ones, dropping some. This sample yields around 450,000 clones, of which approximately 90% are seen a single time; 4% to 4.5% belongs to the top ten. The sequencing sample was made of peripheral blood. The receptors were sampled from a woman aged 25 to 39 with acute or convalescent COVID-19. The CDR3 runs from the conserved cysteine through the conserved F or W. Clone size is stated in some rows and not others, as once, few, many or a class when expanded.

V	size	CDR3
TRBV20-1	NA	CSARATDTQYF
TRBV7-2	NA	CASSLVRETQYF
TRBV3-1/TRBV3-2	NA	CASSLQTLAGVPLGANVLTF
TRBV30	once	CAWNLRQGETQYF
TRBV4-1	NA	CASSQGGRGTNYGYTF
TRBV2	NA	CAVGHPNSGNTIYF
TRBV6-5	NA	CASRQSGFHTDTQYF
TRBV9	NA	CASSVEWLPGNTIYF
TRBV5-1	NA	CASSLNRVPRRELFF
TRBV4-2	NA	CASSQGRADTQYF
TRBV6-5	once	CASSRQSSGNTIYF
TRBV9	NA	CASSVGTAYEQYF
TRBV10-2	NA	CASKDRANTGELFF
TRBV7-9	NA	CASSEPTGHSYEQYF
TRBV27	NA	CASSSLGQNYEQYF
TRBV19	NA	CASSSLAGTQYF
TRBV9	NA	CASSVVGSGGPSTDTQYF
TRBV19	once	CASSRGRWTDTQYF
TRBV3-1/TRBV3-2	NA	CASSLTGQPNEQYF
TRBV29-1	NA	CSVGINGGGGNEQFF
TRBV27	NA	CASSFRDRGRNGYTF
TRBV5-4	NA	CASSPGVRGTDTQYF
TRBV6-4	NA	CASSLGTGGEAFF
TRBV7-2	NA	CASSLALRGLGTDTQYF
TRBV5-1	NA	CASSPSRASGRTDTQYF
TRBV6-5	NA	CASSLHRGLSETQYF
TRBV2	NA	CASTLGGYGYTF
TRBV6-6	NA	CASSYAGRNSPLHF
TRBV6-6	NA	CASSYSSNTDTQYF
TRBV6-4	NA	CATRISGIFPTDTQYF
TRBV6-1	NA	CASSEALGYEQYF
TRBV7-3	NA	CASSPGQGVTDTQYF
TRBV3-1/TRBV3-2	NA	CASSQDTPGTDTQYF
TRBV2	NA	CASRGTVSNQPQHF
TRBV6-4	NA	CASSPGTGVGNEQFF
TRBV9	NA	CASSIGPPPLAGTFTNEQFF
TRBV13	NA	CASSIPRTGLGEQFF
TRBV27	NA	CASSLSAGQAETQYF
TRBV5-1	NA	CASTPWGGENGYTF
TRBV18	NA	CASSAAMNTEAFF